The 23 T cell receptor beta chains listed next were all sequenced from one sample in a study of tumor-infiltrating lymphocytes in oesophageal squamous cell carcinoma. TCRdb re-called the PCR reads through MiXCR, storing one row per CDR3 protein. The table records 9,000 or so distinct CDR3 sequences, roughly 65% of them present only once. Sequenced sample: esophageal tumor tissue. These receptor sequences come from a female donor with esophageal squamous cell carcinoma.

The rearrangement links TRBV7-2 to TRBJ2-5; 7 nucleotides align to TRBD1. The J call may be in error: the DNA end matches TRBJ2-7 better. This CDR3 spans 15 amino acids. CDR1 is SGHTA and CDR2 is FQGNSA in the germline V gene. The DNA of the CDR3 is TGTGCCAGCGCCCAACAGGGGCCCCTAACCTACGAGCAGTACTTC. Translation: CASAQQGPLTYEQYF.

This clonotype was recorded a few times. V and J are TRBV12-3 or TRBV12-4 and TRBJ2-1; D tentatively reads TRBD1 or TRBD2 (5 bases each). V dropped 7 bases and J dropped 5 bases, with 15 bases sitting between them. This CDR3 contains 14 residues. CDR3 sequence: CASNIGRGDNEQFF. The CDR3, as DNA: TGTGCCAGCAATATAGGACGAGGGGACAATGAGCAGTTCTTC.

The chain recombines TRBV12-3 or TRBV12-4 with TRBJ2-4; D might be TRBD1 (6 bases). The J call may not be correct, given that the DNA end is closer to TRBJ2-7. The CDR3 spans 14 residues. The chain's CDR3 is CASSLRPDRYEQYF. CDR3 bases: TGTGCCAGCAGTTTACGGCCCGACAGGTACGAGCAGTACTTC.

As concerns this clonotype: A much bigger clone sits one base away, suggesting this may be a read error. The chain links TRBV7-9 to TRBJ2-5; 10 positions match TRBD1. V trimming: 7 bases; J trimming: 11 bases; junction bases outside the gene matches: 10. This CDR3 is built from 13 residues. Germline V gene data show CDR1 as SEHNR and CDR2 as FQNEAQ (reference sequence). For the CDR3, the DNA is TGTGCCAGCATCTCGACAGGGGGCAATGAGCAGTACTTC. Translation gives CASISTGGNEQYF.

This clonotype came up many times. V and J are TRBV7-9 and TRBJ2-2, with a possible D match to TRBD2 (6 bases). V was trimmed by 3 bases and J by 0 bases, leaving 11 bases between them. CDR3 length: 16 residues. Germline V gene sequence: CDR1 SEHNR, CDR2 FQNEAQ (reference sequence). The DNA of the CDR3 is TGTGCCAGCAGCTTTGGAGCGGGCACGAACACCGGGGAGCTGTTTTTT. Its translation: CASSFGAGTNTGELFF.

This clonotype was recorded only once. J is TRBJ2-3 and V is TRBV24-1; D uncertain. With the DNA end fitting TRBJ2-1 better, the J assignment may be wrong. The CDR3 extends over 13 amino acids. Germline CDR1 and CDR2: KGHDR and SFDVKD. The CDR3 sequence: CATSDPIYNEQFF. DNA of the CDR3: TGTGCCACCAGTGACCCAATCTACAATGAGCAGTTCTTC.

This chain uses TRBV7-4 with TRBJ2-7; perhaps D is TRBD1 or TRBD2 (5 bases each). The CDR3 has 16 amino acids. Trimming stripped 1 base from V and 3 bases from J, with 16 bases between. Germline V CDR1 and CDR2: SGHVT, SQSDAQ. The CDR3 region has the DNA TGTGCCAGCAGCTTAGTGGCGGGTCAGGGCAACTACGAGCAGTACTTC. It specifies CASSLVAGQGNYEQYF.

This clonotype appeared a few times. The CDR3 region is CASSRQAGEETQYF. The CDR3 nucleotides are TGTGCCAGCAGTCGACAGGCTGGCGAGGAGACCCAGTACTTC. The chain recombines TRBV7-4 with TRBJ2-5, with a tentative D call TRBD1 (6 bases). Germline CDR1 SGHVT, CDR2 SQSDAQ. Trimming took off 6 bases at V and 5 bases at J, with 16 bases between the two ends. The CDR3 runs 14 residues.

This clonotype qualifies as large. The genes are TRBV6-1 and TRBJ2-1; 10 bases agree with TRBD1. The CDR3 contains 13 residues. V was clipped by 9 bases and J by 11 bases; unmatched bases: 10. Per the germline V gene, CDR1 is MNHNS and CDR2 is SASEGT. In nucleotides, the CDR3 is TGTGCCAGTGGGACAGGGGACGAGGGAAAGCAGTTCTTC. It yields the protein CASGTGDEGKQFF.

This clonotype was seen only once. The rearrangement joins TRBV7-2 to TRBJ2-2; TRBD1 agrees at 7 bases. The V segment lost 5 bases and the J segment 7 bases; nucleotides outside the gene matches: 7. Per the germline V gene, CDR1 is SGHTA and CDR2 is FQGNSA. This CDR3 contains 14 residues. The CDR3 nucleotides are TGTGCCAGCAGCCGACAGGGCGACGGCGGGGAGCTGTTTTTT. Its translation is CASSRQGDGGELFF.

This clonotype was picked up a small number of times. The CDR3, as DNA: TGTGCCAGCAGGGGACTAGCGGGTGGGGATACGCAGTATTTT. It translates to CASRGLAGGDTQYF. This chain connects TRBV7-2 to TRBJ2-3; TRBD2 matches at 12 bases. Germline V CDR1 and CDR2: SGHTA, FQGNSA. V dropped 6 bases and J dropped 6; count of bases not matched to a gene: 4. The CDR3 sequence is 14 residues long.

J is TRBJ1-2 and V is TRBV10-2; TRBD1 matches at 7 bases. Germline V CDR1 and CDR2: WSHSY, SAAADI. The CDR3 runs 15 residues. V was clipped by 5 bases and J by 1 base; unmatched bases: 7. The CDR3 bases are TGCGCCAGCAGTAAAGGGACAGCGATTAACTATGGCTACACCTTC. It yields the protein CASSKGTAINYGYTF.

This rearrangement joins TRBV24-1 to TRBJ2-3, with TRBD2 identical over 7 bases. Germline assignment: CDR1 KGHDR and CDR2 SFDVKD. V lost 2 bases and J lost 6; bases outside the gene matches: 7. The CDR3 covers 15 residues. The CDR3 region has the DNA TGTGCCACCAGTGATTCAGGACTAGTCCGGGATACGCAGTATTTT. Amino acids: CATSDSGLVRDTQYF.

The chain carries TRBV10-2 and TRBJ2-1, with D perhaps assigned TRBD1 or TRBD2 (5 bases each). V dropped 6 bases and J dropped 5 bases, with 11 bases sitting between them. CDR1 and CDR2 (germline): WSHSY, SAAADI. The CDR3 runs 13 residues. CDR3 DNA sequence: TGCGCCAGCAGGTGGGACGTAAACAATGAGCAGTTCTTC. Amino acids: CASRWDVNNEQFF.

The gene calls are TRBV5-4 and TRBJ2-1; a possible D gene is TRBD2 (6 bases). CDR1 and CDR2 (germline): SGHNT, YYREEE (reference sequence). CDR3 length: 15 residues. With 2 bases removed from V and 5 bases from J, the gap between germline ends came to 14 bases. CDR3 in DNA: TGTGCCAGCAGCTTCCCCATGGGCGGGGACAATGAGCAGTTCTTC. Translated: CASSFPMGGDNEQFF.

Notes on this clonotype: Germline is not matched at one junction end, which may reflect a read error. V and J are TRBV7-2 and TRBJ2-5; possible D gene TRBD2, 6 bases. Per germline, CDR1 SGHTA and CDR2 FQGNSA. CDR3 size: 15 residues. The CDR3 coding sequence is TGTGCCAGCAGCCCCCGGAGGGGAGTTGGTTCACCCCTCCACTTC. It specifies CASSPRRGVGSPLHF.

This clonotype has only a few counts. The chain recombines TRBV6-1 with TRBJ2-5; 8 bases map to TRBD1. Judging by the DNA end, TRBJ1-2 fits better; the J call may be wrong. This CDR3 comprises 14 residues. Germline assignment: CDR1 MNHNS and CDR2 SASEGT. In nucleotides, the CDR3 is TGTGCCAGCAGGGGAGGACAGGGCCCCCATGGCTACACCTTC. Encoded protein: CASRGGQGPHGYTF.

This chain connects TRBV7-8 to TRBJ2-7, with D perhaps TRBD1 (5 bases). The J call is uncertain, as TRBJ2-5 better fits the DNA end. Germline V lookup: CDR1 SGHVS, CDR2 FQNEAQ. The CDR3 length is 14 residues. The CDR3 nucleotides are TGTGCCAGCAGCTTAGTTTCAGGGCCTGAGACCCAGTACTTC. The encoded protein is CASSLVSGPETQYF.

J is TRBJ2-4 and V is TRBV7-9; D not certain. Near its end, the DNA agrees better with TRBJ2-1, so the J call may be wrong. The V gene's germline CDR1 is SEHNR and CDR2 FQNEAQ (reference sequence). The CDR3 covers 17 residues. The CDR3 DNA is TGTGCCAGCAGCTTAGGCCCAAACAGTGCGGTGAACGATGAGCAGTTCTTC. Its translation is CASSLGPNSAVNDEQFF.

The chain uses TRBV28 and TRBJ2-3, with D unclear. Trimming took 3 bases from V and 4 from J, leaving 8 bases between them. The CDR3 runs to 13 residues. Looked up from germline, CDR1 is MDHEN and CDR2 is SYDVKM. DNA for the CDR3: TGTGCCAGCAGTTTTAATGGGCCAGATACGCAGTATTTT. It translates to CASSFNGPDTQYF.

CDR3: CASTVTADTQYF. In nucleotides, the CDR3 is TGTGCCAGCACCGTGACGGCAGATACGCAGTATTTT. The J gene is TRBJ2-3, the V gene TRBV12-3 or TRBV12-4; D uncertain. The CDR3 is made up of 12 amino acids. Trimming stripped 7 bases from V and 4 bases from J, with 9 bases between.

CDR3 residues: CASSLAGGVDTIYF. CDR3 nucleotides: TGTGCCAGCAGCTTAGCAGGGGGCGTAGACACCATATATTTT. V and J are TRBV7-2 and TRBJ1-3, with 7 bases identical to TRBD1. Looked up from germline, CDR1 is SGHTA and CDR2 is FQGNSA. V trimming: 0 bases; J trimming: 8 bases; junction bases outside the gene matches: 4. This CDR3 region has 14 residues.

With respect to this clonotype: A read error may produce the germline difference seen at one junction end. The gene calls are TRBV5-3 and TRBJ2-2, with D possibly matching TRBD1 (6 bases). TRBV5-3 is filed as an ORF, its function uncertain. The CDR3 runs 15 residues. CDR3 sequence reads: CASSLSFRGPGELFF. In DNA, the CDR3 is TGTGCCAGCAGCTTATCCTTCAGGGGTCCCGGGGAGCTGTTTTTT.